The source of this TCR beta chain is a study of T cells after posttransplantation cyclophosphamide. This clone was recorded many times. Its cognate antigen is unknown. Study-wide points: Recipient CMV seropositivity and CMV reactivation strongly tracked TRB clonality.

V lost 1 base, J lost 6 bases, and 12 bases lay in between. Germline CDR1 SGDLS, CDR2 YYNGEE. This CDR3 is 14 amino acids long. This table comes from immunoSEQ multiplex PCR, and its TCRdb copy is limited to in-frame clones, with some not included. Sampling found 38,000 or so clones, none seen once. The chain joins TRBV9 to TRBJ2-3, with D perhaps TRBD2 (6 bases). The sample was PBMCs. This receptor was taken from a man in his fifties in good health, CMV-negative, and a related stem cell transplant donor. The CDR3 DNA sequence: TGTGCCAGCAGCGTAAGGGTAGCGGCCGATACGCAGTATTTT. This codes for CASSVRVAADTQYF.